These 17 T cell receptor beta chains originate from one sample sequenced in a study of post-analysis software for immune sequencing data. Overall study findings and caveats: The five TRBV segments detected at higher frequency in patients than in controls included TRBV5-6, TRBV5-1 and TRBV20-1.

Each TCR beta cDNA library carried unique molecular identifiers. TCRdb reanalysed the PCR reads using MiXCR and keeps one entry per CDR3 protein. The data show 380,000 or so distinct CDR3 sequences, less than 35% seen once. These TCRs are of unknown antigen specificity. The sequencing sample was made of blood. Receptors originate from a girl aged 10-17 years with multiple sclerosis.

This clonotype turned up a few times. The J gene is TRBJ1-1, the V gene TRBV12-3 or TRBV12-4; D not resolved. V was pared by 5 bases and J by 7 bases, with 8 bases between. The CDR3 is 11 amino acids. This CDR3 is CASSPPIEAFF. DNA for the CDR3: TGTGCCAGCAGTCCACCCATTGAAGCTTTCTTT.

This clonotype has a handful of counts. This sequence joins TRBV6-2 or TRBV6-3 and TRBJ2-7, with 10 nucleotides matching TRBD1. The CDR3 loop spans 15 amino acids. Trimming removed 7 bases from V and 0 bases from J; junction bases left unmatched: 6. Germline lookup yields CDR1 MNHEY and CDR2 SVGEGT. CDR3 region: CASTRGTGASYEQYF. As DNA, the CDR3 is TGTGCCAGCACCCGCGGGACAGGGGCCTCCTACGAGCAGTACTTC.

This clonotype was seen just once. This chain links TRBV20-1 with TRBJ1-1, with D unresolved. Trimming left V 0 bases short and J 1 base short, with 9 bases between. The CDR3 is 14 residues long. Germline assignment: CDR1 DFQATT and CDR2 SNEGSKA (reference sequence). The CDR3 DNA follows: TGCAGTGCTAGAGACCGGACGGGGAACACTGAAGCTTTCTTT. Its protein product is CSARDRTGNTEAFF.

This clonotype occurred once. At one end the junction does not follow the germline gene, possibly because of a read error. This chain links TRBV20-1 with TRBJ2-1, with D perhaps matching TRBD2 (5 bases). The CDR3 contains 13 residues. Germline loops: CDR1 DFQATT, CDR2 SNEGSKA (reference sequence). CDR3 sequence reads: CSAGDGSNNEQFF. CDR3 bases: TGCAGTGCTGGAGATGGGAGTAACAATGAGCAGTTCTTC.

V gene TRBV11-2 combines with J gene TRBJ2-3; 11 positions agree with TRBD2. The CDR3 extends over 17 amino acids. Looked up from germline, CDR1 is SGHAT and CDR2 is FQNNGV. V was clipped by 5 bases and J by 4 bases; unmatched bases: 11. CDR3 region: CASSPLTTSGVADTQYF. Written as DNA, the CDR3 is TGTGCCAGCAGCCCCCTAACGACTAGCGGGGTGGCAGATACGCAGTATTTT.

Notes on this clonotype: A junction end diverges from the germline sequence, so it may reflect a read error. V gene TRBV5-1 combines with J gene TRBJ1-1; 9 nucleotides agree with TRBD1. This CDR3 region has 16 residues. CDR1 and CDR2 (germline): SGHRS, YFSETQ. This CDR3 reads CASSLDRGRENTEAFF. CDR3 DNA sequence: TGCGCCAGCAGCTTGGACAGGGGGCGGGAGAACACTGAGGCTTTCTTT.

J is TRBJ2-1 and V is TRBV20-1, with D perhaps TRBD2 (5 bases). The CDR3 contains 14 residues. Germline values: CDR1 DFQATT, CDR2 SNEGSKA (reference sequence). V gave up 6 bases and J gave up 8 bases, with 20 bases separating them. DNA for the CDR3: TGCAGTGCCCTGGGTCCCGCGGGCGATCATGAGCAGTTCTTC. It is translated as CSALGPAGDHEQFF.

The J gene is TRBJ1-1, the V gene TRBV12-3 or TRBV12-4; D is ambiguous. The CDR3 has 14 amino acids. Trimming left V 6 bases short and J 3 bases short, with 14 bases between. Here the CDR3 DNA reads TGTGCCAGCAGCCTCATCCCCCGGGACACTGAAGCTTTCTTT. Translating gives CASSLIPRDTEAFF.

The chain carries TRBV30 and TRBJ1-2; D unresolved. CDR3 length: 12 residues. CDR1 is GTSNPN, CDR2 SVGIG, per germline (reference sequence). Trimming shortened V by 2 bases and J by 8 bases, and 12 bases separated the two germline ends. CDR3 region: CAWSPGIRGYTF. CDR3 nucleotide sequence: TGTGCCTGGAGTCCGGGGATTCGGGGCTACACCTTC.

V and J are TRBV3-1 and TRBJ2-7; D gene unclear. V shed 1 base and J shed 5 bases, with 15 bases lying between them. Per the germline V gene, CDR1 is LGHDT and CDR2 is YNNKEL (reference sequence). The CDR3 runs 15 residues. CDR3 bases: TGTGCCAGCAGCCAAGCTGGGCCAAACGGCAACGAGCAGTACTTC. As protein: CASSQAGPNGNEQYF.

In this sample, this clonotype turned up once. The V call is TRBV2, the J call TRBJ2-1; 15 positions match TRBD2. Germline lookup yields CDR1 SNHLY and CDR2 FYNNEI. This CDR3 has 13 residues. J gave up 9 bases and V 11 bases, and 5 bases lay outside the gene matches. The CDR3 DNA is TGTGCCGGGACTAGCGGGGGGTTTAGTGAGCAGTTCTTC. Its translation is CAGTSGGFSEQFF.

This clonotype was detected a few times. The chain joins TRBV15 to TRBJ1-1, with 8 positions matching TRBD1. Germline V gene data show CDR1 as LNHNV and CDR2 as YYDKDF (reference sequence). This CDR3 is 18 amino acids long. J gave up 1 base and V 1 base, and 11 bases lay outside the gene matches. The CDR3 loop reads CATSRGGQGGPKNTEAFF. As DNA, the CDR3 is TGTGCCACCAGCAGAGGAGGACAGGGCGGACCGAAGAACACTGAAGCTTTCTTT.

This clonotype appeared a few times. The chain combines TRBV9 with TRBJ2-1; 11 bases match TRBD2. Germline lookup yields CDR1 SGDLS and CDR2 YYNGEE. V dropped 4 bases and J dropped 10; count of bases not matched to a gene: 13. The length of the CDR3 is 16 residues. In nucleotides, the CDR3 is TGTGCCAGCAGCCCATCTCAGCTAGCGGGGGGTATCGAGCAGTTCTTC. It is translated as CASSPSQLAGGIEQFF.

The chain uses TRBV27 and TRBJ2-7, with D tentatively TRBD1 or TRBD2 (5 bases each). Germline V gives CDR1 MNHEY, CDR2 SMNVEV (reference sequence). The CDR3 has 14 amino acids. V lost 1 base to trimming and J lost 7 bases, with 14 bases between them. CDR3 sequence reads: CASSLLGTVNEQYF. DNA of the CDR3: TGTGCCAGCAGTTTATTGGGGACGGTCAATGAGCAGTACTTC.

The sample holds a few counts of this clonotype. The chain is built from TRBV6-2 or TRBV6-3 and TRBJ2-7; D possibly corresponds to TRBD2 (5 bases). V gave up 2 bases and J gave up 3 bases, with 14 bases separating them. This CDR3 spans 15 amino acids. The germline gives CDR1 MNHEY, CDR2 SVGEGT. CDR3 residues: CASSYPQGLDYEQYF. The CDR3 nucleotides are TGTGCCAGCAGTTACCCTCAAGGACTGGACTACGAGCAGTACTTC.

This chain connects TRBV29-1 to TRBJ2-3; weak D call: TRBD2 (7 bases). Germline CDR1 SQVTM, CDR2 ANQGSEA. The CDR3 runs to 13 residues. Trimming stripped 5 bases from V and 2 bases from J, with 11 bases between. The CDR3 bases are TGCAGCGTTTGGGGGGGGGCCACAGATACGCAGTATTTT. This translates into CSVWGGATDTQYF.

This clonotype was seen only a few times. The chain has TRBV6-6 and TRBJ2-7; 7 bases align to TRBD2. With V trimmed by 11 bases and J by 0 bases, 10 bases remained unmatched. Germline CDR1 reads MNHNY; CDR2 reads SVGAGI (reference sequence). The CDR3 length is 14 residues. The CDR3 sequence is CACKSGASSYEQYF. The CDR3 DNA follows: TGTGCCTGTAAGAGCGGGGCTAGCTCCTACGAGCAGTACTTC.